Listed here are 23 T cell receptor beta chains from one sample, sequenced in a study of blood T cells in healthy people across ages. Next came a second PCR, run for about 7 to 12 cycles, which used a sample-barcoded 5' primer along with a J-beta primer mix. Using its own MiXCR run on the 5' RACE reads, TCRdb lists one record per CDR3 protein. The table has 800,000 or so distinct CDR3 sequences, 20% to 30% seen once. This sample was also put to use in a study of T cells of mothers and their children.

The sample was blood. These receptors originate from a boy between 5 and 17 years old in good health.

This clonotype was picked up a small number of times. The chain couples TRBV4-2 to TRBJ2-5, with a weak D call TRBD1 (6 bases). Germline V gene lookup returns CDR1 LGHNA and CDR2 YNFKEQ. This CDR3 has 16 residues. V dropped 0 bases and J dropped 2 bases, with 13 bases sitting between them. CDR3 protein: CASSQERGTAQETQYF. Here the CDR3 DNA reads TGTGCCAGCAGCCAAGAGAGGGGGACCGCACAAGAGACCCAGTACTTC.

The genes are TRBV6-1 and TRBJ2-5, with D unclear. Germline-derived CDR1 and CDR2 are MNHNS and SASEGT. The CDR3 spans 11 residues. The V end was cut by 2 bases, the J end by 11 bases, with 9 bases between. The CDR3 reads CASSESQAQYF. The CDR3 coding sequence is TGTGCCAGCAGTGAATCCCAGGCGCAGTACTTC.

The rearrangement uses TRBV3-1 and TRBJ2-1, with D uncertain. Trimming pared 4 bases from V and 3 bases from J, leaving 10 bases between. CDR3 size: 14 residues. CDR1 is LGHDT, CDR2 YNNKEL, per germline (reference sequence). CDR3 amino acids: CASSPEQFYNEQFF. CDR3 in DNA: TGTGCCAGCAGCCCAGAGCAGTTCTACAATGAGCAGTTCTTC.

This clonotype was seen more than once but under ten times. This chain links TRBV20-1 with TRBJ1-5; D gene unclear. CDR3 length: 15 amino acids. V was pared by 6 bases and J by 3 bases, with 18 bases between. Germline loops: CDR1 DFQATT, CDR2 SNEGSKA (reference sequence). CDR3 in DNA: TGCAGTGCCCAACGGGAGAGTTTGTTCAATCAGCCCCAGCATTTT. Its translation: CSAQRESLFNQPQHF.

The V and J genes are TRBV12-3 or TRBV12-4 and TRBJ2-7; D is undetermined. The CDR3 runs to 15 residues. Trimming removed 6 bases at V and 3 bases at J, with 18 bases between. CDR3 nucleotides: TGTGCCAGCAGCCCGTGGGTGGATTCCGTCTACGAGCAGTACTTC. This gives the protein CASSPWVDSVYEQYF.

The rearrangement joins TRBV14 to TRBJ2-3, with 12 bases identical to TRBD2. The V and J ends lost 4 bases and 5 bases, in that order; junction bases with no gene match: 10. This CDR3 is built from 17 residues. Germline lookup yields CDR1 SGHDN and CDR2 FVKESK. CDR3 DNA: TGTGCCAGCAGCCGCATTGGACTAGCGGGAAGAAGAGATACGCAGTATTTT. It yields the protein CASSRIGLAGRRDTQYF.

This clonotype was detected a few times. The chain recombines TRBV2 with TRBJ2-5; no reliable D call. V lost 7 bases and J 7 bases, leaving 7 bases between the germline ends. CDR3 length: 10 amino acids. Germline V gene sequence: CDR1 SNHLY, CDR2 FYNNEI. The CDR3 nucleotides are TGTGCCAGCAAGGCAGGGACCCAGTACTTC. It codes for CASKAGTQYF. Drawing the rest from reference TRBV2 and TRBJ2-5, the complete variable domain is EPEVTQTPSHQVTQMGQEVILRCVPISNHLYFYWYRQILGQKVEFLVSFYNNEISEKSEIFDDQFSVERPDGSNFTLKIRSTKLEDSAMYFCASKAGTQYFGPGTRLLVL.

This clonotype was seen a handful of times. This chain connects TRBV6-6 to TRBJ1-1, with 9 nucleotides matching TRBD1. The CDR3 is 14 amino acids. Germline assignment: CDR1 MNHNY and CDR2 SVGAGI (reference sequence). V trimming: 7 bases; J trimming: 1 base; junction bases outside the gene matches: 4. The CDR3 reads CASKGGQGNTEAFF. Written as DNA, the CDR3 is TGTGCCAGCAAGGGGGGACAGGGGAACACTGAAGCTTTCTTT.

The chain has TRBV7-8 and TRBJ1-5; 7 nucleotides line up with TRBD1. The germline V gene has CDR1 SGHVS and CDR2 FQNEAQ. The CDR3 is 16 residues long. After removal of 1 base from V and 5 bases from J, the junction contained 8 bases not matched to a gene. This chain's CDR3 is CASSLVVDRVDQPQHF. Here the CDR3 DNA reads TGTGCCAGCAGCTTAGTCGTCGACAGGGTGGATCAGCCCCAGCATTTT. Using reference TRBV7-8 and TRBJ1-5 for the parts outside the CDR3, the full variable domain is GAGVSQSPRYKVAKRGQDVALRCDPISGHVSLFWYQQALGQGPEFLTYFQNEAQLDKSGLPSDRFFAERPEGSVSTLKIQRTQQEDSAVYLCASSLVVDRVDQPQHFGDGTRLSIL.

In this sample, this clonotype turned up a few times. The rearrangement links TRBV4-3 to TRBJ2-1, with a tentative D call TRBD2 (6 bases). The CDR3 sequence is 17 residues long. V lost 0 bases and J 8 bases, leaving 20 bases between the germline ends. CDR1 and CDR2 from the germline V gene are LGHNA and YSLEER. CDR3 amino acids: CASSQDRGTGSIHEQFF. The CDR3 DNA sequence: TGCGCCAGCAGCCAAGATCGCGGGACCGGGAGTATCCATGAGCAGTTCTTC.

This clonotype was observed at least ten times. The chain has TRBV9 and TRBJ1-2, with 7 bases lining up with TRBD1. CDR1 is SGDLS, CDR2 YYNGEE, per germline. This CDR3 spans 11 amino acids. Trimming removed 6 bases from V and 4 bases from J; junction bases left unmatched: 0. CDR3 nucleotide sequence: TGTGCCAGCACAGGGGGCTATGGCTACACCTTC. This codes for CASTGGYGYTF.

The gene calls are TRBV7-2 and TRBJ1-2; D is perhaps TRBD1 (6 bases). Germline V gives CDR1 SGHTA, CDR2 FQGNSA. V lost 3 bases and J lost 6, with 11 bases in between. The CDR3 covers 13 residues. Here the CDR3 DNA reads TGTGCCAGCAGCTTGACAAGGGGGGATGGCTACACCTTC. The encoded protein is CASSLTRGDGYTF.

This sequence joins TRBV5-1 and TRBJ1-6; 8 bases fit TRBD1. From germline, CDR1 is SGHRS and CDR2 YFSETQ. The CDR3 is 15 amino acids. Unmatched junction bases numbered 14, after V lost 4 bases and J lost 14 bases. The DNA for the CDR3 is TGCGCCAGCAGCCGGCCGGACAGGGACCGAAAAGCCCTCCACTTT. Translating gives CASSRPDRDRKALHF.

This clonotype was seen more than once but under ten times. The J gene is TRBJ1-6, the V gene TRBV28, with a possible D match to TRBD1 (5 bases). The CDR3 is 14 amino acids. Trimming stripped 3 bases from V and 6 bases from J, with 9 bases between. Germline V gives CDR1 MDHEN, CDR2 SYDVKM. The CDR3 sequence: CASSLGRFNSPLHF. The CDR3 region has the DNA TGTGCCAGCAGTTTGGGACGGTTTAATTCACCCCTCCACTTT.

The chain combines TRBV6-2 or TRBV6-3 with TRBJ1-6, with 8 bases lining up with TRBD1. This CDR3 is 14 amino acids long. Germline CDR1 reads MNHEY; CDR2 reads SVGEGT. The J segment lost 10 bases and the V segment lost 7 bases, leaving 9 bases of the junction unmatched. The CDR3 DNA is TGTGCCAGCACCCTAGACAGGGGAGGATCACCCCTCCACTTT. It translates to CASTLDRGGSPLHF.

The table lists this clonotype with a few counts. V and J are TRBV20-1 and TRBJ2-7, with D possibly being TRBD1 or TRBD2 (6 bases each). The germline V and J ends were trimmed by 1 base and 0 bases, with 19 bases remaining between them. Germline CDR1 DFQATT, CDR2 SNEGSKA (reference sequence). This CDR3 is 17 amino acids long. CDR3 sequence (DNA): TGCAGTGCTAGAGGGAGCGGATCCGGGGGCAGCTCCTACGAGCAGTACTTC. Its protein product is CSARGSGSGGSSYEQYF.

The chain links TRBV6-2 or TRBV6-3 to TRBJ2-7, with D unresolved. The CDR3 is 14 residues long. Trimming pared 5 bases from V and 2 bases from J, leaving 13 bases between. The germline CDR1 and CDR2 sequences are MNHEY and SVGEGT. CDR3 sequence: CASSPARVPYEQYF. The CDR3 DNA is TGTGCCAGCAGTCCCGCACGGGTCCCCTACGAGCAGTACTTC.

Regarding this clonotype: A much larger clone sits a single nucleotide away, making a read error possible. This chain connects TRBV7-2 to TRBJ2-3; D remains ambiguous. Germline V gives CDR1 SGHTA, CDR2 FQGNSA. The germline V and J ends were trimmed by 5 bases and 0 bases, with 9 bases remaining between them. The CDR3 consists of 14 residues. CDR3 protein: CASSPMTSTDTQYF. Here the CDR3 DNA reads TGTGCCAGCAGCCCGATGACTAGCACAGATACGCAGTATTTT.

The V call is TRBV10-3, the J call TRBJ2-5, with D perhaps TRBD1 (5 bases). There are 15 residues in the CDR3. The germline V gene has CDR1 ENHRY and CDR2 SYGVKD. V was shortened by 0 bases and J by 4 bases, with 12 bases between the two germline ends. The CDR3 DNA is TGTGCCATCAGTGAGTCGGGCAGGGCCGGAGAGACCCAGTACTTC. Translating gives CAISESGRAGETQYF.

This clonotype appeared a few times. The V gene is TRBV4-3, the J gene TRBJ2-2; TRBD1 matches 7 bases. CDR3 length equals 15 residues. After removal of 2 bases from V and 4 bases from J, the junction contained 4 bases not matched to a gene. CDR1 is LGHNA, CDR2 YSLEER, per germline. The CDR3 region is CASSQRGQSTGELFF. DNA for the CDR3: TGCGCCAGCAGCCAAAGGGGACAGTCCACCGGGGAGCTGTTTTTT.

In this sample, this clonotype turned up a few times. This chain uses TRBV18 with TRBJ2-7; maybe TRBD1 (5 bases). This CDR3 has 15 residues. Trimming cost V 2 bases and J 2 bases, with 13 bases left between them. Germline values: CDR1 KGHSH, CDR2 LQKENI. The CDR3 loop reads CASSPVTDATYEQYF. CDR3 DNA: TGTGCCAGCTCACCAGTGACAGATGCCACCTACGAGCAGTACTTC.

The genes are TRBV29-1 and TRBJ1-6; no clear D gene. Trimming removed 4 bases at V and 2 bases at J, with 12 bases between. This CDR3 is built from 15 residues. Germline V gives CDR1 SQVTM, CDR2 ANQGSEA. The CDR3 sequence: CSVGSGNTYNSPLHF. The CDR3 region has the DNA TGCAGCGTTGGGTCCGGGAACACCTATAATTCACCCCTCCACTTT.

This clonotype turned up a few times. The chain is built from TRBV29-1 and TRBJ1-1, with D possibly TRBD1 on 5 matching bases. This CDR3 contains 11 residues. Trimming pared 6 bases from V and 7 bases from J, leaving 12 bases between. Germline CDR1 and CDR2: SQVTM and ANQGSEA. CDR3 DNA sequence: TGCAGCGTCGTTCGGGGGAATGAAGCTTTCTTT. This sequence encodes CSVVRGNEAFF.